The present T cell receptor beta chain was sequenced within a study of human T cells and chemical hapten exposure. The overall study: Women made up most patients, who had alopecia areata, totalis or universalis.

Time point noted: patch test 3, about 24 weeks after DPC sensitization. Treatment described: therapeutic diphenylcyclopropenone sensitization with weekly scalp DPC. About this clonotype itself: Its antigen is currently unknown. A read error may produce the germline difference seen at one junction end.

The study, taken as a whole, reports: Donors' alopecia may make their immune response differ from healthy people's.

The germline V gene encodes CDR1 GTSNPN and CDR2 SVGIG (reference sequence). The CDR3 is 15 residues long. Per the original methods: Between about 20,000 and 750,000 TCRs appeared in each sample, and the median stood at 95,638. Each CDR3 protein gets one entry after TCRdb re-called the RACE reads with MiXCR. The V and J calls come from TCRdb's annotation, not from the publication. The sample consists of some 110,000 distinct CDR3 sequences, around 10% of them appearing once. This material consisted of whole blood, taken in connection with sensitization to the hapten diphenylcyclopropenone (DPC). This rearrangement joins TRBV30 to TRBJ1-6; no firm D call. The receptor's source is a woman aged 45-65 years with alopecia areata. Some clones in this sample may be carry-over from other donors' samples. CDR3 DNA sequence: TGTGCCTGGAGCCCCCAGGCAAAGTGGGAGTCACCCCTACACTTT. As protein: CAWSPQAKWESPLHF. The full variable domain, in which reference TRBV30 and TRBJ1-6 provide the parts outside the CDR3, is SQTIHQWPATLVQPVGSPLSLECTVEGTSNPNLYWYRQAAGRGLQLLFYSVGIGQISSEVPQNLSASRPQDRQFILSSKKLLLSDSGFYLCAWSPQAKWESPLHFGNGTRLTVT.